This is a list of T cell receptor beta chains from one sample in a study of cytomegalovirus exposure and HLA in healthy donors. Clones were read by immunoSEQ multiplex PCR, and TCRdb kept only the in-frame ones, dropping some. This sample has about 98,000 clones, with 55% to 80% found just once. Sequenced material: PBMCs. Receptors originate from a human donor in good health. CDR3s include the opening cysteine and the closing phenylalanine or tryptophan. The order of the fields is V gene, D gene, clone size, J gene, CDR3 protein, CDR3 DNA. The D gene is left open where the match is weak. Not every row has a clone size; where given, it reads once, few, many or a size class.

V gene: TRBV9
D gene: TRBD1
clone size: -
J gene: TRBJ2-1
CDR3 protein: CASSGTGFGNEQFF
CDR3 DNA: TGTGCCAGCAGCGGGACAGGGTTTGGCAATGAGCAGTTCTTC

V gene: TRBV29-1
D gene: -
clone size: -
J gene: TRBJ2-1
CDR3 protein: CSVDAGTLYNEQFF
CDR3 DNA: TGCAGCGTTGACGCCGGGACTTTATACAATGAGCAGTTCTTC

V gene: TRBV2
D gene: -
clone size: -
J gene: TRBJ1-3
CDR3 protein: CASSEARSSGNTIYF
CDR3 DNA: TGTGCCAGCAGTGAAGCAAGGAGCTCTGGAAACACCATATATTTT

V gene: TRBV7-9
D gene: -
clone size: -
J gene: TRBJ1-1
CDR3 protein: CSSSLVQREAFF
CDR3 DNA: TGTTCCAGCAGCTTAGTCCAGCGTGAAGCTTTCTTT

V gene: TRBV7-9
D gene: TRBD1
clone size: -
J gene: TRBJ1-2
CDR3 protein: CASSQGQSFYGYTF
CDR3 DNA: TGTGCCAGCAGCCAGGGACAGTCCTTCTATGGCTACACCTTC

V gene: TRBV27
D gene: -
clone size: once
J gene: TRBJ2-3
CDR3 protein: CASSPLGEDTQYF
CDR3 DNA: TGTGCCAGCAGTCCCCTCGGGGAGGATACGCAGTATTTT

V gene: TRBV2
D gene: -
clone size: -
J gene: TRBJ1-6
CDR3 protein: CASSEFSSFRNSPLHF
CDR3 DNA: TGTGCCAGCAGTGAATTTAGCAGTTTTCGGAATTCACCCCTCCACTTT

V gene: TRBV2
D gene: -
clone size: -
J gene: TRBJ1-6
CDR3 protein: CASSRREGAYNSPLHF
CDR3 DNA: TGTGCCAGCAGCCGCCGGGAAGGAGCCTATAATTCACCCCTCCACTTT

V gene: TRBV11-3
D gene: TRBD2
clone size: few
J gene: TRBJ2-1
CDR3 protein: CASSLGLAGPYNEQFF
CDR3 DNA: TGTGCCAGCAGCTTAGGGCTAGCGGGCCCCTACAATGAGCAGTTCTTC

V gene: TRBV6-1
D gene: -
clone size: -
J gene: TRBJ1-3
CDR3 protein: CASSEALSSGNTIYF
CDR3 DNA: TGTGCCAGCAGTGAAGCCCTTAGCTCTGGAAACACCATATATTTT

V gene: TRBV6-4
D gene: -
clone size: -
J gene: TRBJ2-3
CDR3 protein: CASSDTPAGQGNTDTQYF
CDR3 DNA: TGTGCCAGCAGTGATACCCCCGCGGGGCAGGGAAACACAGATACGCAGTATTTT

V gene: TRBV4-1
D gene: TRBD2
clone size: -
J gene: TRBJ2-1
CDR3 protein: CASSPDLGLAANEQFF
CDR3 DNA: TGCGCCAGCAGCCCTGACCTGGGACTAGCGGCCAATGAGCAGTTCTTC

V gene: TRBV9
D gene: TRBD1
clone size: once
J gene: TRBJ1-1
CDR3 protein: CASSASTGVGTEAFF
CDR3 DNA: TGTGCCAGCAGCGCCTCGACAGGGGTGGGCACTGAAGCTTTCTTT

V gene: TRBV7-9
D gene: TRBD2
clone size: -
J gene: TRBJ2-5
CDR3 protein: CASSLAESWTSGRMETQYF
CDR3 DNA: TGTGCCAGCAGCTTAGCGGAGTCTTGGACTAGCGGGAGGATGGAGACCCAGTACTTC

V gene: TRBV4-1
D gene: -
clone size: -
J gene: TRBJ1-5
CDR3 protein: CASSQRIQGSSNQPQHF
CDR3 DNA: TGCGCCAGCAGCCAAAGGATCCAGGGGAGTAGCAATCAGCCCCAGCATTTT

V gene: TRBV28
D gene: TRBD2
clone size: -
J gene: TRBJ2-5
CDR3 protein: CASSPLAGLETQYF
CDR3 DNA: TGTGCCAGCAGTCCCCTAGCGGGATTAGAGACCCAGTACTTC

V gene: TRBV7-2
D gene: TRBD2
clone size: -
J gene: TRBJ2-5
CDR3 protein: CASSREGLPPETQYF
CDR3 DNA: TGTGCCAGCAGCCGGGAGGGACTACCTCCCGAGACCCAGTACTTC

V gene: TRBV27
D gene: TRBD1
clone size: -
J gene: TRBJ2-5
CDR3 protein: CASSFQGAETQYF
CDR3 DNA: TGTGCCAGCAGTTTTCAGGGGGCTGAGACCCAGTACTTC

V gene: TRBV5-1
D gene: -
clone size: -
J gene: TRBJ1-1
CDR3 protein: CASSLGRLNTEAFF
CDR3 DNA: TGCGCCAGCAGCCTGGGGCGGTTGAACACTGAAGCTTTCTTT

V gene: TRBV4-1
D gene: TRBD1
clone size: -
J gene: TRBJ2-7
CDR3 protein: CASSQRTGSYEQYF
CDR3 DNA: TGCGCCAGCAGCCAGAGGACAGGCTCCTACGAGCAGTACTTC

V gene: TRBV7-6
D gene: -
clone size: -
J gene: TRBJ1-1
CDR3 protein: CASSLLAGSEAFF
CDR3 DNA: TGTGCCAGCAGCTTATTGGCGGGTTCTGAAGCTTTCTTT

V gene: TRBV5-1
D gene: TRBD2
clone size: few
J gene: TRBJ2-1
CDR3 protein: CASSSSRGGNEQFF
CDR3 DNA: TGCGCCAGCAGCTCTAGCCGGGGAGGGAATGAGCAGTTCTTC

V gene: TRBV15
D gene: -
clone size: -
J gene: TRBJ2-1
CDR3 protein: CATSRGPTNPYNEQFF
CDR3 DNA: TGTGCCACCAGCAGGGGCCCGACAAATCCCTACAATGAGCAGTTCTTC

V gene: TRBV6-5
D gene: -
clone size: -
J gene: TRBJ1-1
CDR3 protein: CASSSSRRAFF
CDR3 DNA: TGTGCCAGCTCCAGTAGTCGGAGGGCTTTCTTT

V gene: TRBV19
D gene: -
clone size: -
J gene: TRBJ2-5
CDR3 protein: CASSISGRETQYF
CDR3 DNA: TGTGCCAGTAGTATTTCGGGGAGAGAGACCCAGTACTTC

V gene: TRBV30
D gene: TRBD1
clone size: -
J gene: TRBJ1-5
CDR3 protein: CAWSPGDRDKIFRFSNQPQHF
CDR3 DNA: TGTGCCTGGAGTCCCGGAGACAGGGACAAGATATTTCGATTTAGCAATCAGCCCCAGCATTTT